This T cell receptor (beta chain) appears in the sequencing data of a study of shared clonotypes between healthy human individuals. The CDR3 spans 13 residues. The germline V gene has CDR1 MGHDK and CDR2 SYGVNS. Between the trimmed V and J ends, which lost 5 bases and 5 bases, there was a span of 13 bases. This clone was seen only once. Its antigen is undetermined. Notes on the study in general: Clonotypes which were not shared had lower generation probabilities than clonotypes that all four donors shared. A generally larger estimated richness was seen in naive subsets than in memory subsets.

Generated by immunoSEQ multiplex PCR, the TCRdb table keeps only in-frame clones and is missing some. The sample holds some 660,000 clones; more than 70% are singletons and the top ten take 1.5% to 2%. The chain joins TRBV25-1 to TRBJ2-7; D may be TRBD1 (6 bases). Sequenced sample: memory CD4+ T cells sorted from blood. Subset denoted: CD45RA-negative fraction. The receptor's source is a woman under 40 in good health. The CDR3 is CASSPQGTNEQYF. Here the CDR3 DNA reads TGTGCCAGCAGTCCACAGGGAACGAACGAGCAGTACTTC.